Listed below are T cell receptor beta chains from one sample, sequenced in a study of T-cell memory formation after mild COVID-19. TCRdb processed the 5' RACE reads anew with MiXCR; each CDR3 protein has one entry. The data hold 390,000 or so distinct CDR3 sequences, with about 15% observed a single time. Sequenced input: PBMCs or a T cell subset sorted from them (not recorded which). The receptors were gathered from a man aged 18 to 29 who had mild COVID-19 (a few samples of this study predate the infection). Cell type and time point are not known. Both conserved end residues are part of each CDR3. Each record gives: CDR3 DNA, CDR3 protein, J gene, D gene, clone size, V gene, CDR3 length. The D gene is left open where the match is weak. Size is stated for part of the rows, as once, few or many counts, or as a class when the clone is expanded.

CDR3 DNA: TGTGCCACCAGCAGAGAGTCGGACAATGAGCAGTTCTTC
CDR3 protein: CATSRESDNEQFF
J gene: TRBJ2-1
D gene: .
clone size: .
V gene: TRBV15
CDR3 length: 13

CDR3 DNA: TGTGCCAGCAGAGCAGGGCGGGGCGGCCGGGTATCCTACGAGCAGTACTTC
CDR3 protein: CASRAGRGGRVSYEQYF
J gene: TRBJ2-7
D gene: .
clone size: .
V gene: TRBV11-2
CDR3 length: 17

CDR3 DNA: TGCGCCAGCAGCTTGCCTAGCGGGGGCTTGGACACCGGGGAGCTGTTTTTT
CDR3 protein: CASSLPSGGLDTGELFF
J gene: TRBJ2-2
D gene: TRBD2
clone size: .
V gene: TRBV5-1
CDR3 length: 17

CDR3 DNA: TGCGCCAGCGGTACCGAAGGGACCTACAATGAGCAGTTCTTC
CDR3 protein: CASGTEGTYNEQFF
J gene: TRBJ2-1
D gene: .
clone size: few
V gene: TRBV4-1
CDR3 length: 14

CDR3 DNA: TGTGCCAGCAGTTACCCGGGCGGACGCAATCAGCCCCAGCATTTT
CDR3 protein: CASSYPGGRNQPQHF
J gene: TRBJ1-5
D gene: .
clone size: few
V gene: TRBV6-2/TRBV6-3
CDR3 length: 15

CDR3 DNA: TGTGCCAGCAGTTCCCAGACTGGGGCGGGGAAACCCGGGGAGCTGTTTTTT
CDR3 protein: CASSSQTGAGKPGELFF
J gene: TRBJ2-2
D gene: .
clone size: few
V gene: TRBV28
CDR3 length: 17

CDR3 DNA: TGTGCCAGCAGTGGAACAGGGCGGGACACTGAAGCTTTCTTT
CDR3 protein: CASSGTGRDTEAFF
J gene: TRBJ1-1
D gene: .
clone size: many
V gene: TRBV25-1
CDR3 length: 14

CDR3 DNA: TGCAGTGCTAAATTGACAGGGCAAGAGACCCAGTACTTC
CDR3 protein: CSAKLTGQETQYF
J gene: TRBJ2-5
D gene: TRBD1
clone size: .
V gene: TRBV20-1
CDR3 length: 13

CDR3 DNA: TGTGCCACCAGTGGCCTACAGGGTCAAGATACGCAGTATTTT
CDR3 protein: CATSGLQGQDTQYF
J gene: TRBJ2-3
D gene: .
clone size: few
V gene: TRBV24-1
CDR3 length: 14

CDR3 DNA: TGTGCCAGCACCCTGCGGGGGGCGCAAGGCTATGGCTACACCTTC
CDR3 protein: CASTLRGAQGYGYTF
J gene: TRBJ1-2
D gene: .
clone size: once
V gene: TRBV6-5
CDR3 length: 15

CDR3 DNA: TGTGCCAGCAGTTTATTCTTTGGAAGTGAGCAGTTCTTC
CDR3 protein: CASSLFFGSEQFF
J gene: TRBJ2-1
D gene: .
clone size: .
V gene: TRBV12-3/TRBV12-4
CDR3 length: 13

CDR3 DNA: TGCGCCAGCAGTCGACAAGGTGGCAGTAACACTGAAGCTTTCTTT
CDR3 protein: CASSRQGGSNTEAFF
J gene: TRBJ1-1
D gene: .
clone size: .
V gene: TRBV4-3
CDR3 length: 15

CDR3 DNA: TGCAGCGTTGACAGGGGAACAGAGACCCAGTACTTC
CDR3 protein: CSVDRGTETQYF
J gene: TRBJ2-5
D gene: .
clone size: many
V gene: TRBV29-1
CDR3 length: 12

CDR3 DNA: TGTGCCAGCAGCTTAAGGCTAGCGGCCTACAATGAGCAGTTCTTC
CDR3 protein: CASSLRLAAYNEQFF
J gene: TRBJ2-1
D gene: TRBD2
clone size: few
V gene: TRBV7-2
CDR3 length: 15

CDR3 DNA: TGTGCCAGCAGCCAACAGGGCGGTGGCACTGAAGCTTTCTTT
CDR3 protein: CASSQQGGGTEAFF
J gene: TRBJ1-1
D gene: .
clone size: many
V gene: TRBV7-9
CDR3 length: 14

CDR3 DNA: TGCGCCAGCAGCTTGAAACAGACAGGCTGGGACGAGACCCAGTACTTC
CDR3 protein: CASSLKQTGWDETQYF
J gene: TRBJ2-5
D gene: .
clone size: few
V gene: TRBV5-1
CDR3 length: 16

CDR3 DNA: TGCAGTGCTAGAAAGGACAGGCCGAGCTCCTACAATGAGCAGTTCTTC
CDR3 protein: CSARKDRPSSYNEQFF
J gene: TRBJ2-1
D gene: TRBD1
clone size: many
V gene: TRBV20-1
CDR3 length: 16

CDR3 DNA: TGTGCCACCAGCCTGAGCGGGCAAGGGGCCAACGTCCTGACTTTC
CDR3 protein: CATSLSGQGANVLTF
J gene: TRBJ2-6
D gene: .
clone size: .
V gene: TRBV15
CDR3 length: 15

CDR3 DNA: TGTGCCGCCAACACTAGACTCTACGAGCAGTACTTC
CDR3 protein: CAANTRLYEQYF
J gene: TRBJ2-7
D gene: .
clone size: .
V gene: TRBV30
CDR3 length: 12

CDR3 DNA: TGTGCCAGCAGCGCCGGGACTAGCTATTCAGATACGCAGTATTTT
CDR3 protein: CASSAGTSYSDTQYF
J gene: TRBJ2-3
D gene: TRBD2
clone size: .
V gene: TRBV6-1
CDR3 length: 15

CDR3 DNA: TGCAGTGCTAGGACCCCCGGGGGGCAGAGCACCGGGGAGCTGTTTTTT
CDR3 protein: CSARTPGGQSTGELFF
J gene: TRBJ2-2
D gene: .
clone size: .
V gene: TRBV20-1
CDR3 length: 16

CDR3 DNA: TGTGCCAGCAGCCCCTACCGGACCAGCACAGATACGCAGTATTTT
CDR3 protein: CASSPYRTSTDTQYF
J gene: TRBJ2-3
D gene: .
clone size: .
V gene: TRBV7-2
CDR3 length: 15

CDR3 DNA: TGTGCCAGCAGCCCTTGGAAGCGCGGAGCTTTCTTT
CDR3 protein: CASSPWKRGAFF
J gene: TRBJ1-1
D gene: .
clone size: .
V gene: TRBV6-2/TRBV6-3
CDR3 length: 12

CDR3 DNA: TGTGCCACCCCCGGCCGCGTTGCGACGCTCTGGAGAAACACCATATATTTT
CDR3 protein: CATPGRVATLWRNTIYF
J gene: TRBJ1-3
D gene: .
clone size: many
V gene: TRBV24-1
CDR3 length: 17

CDR3 DNA: TGCGCCAGCAACCGGGGGACTAGCACAGATACGCAGTATTTT
CDR3 protein: CASNRGTSTDTQYF
J gene: TRBJ2-3
D gene: .
clone size: .
V gene: TRBV5-1
CDR3 length: 14

CDR3 DNA: TGCAGTGCTGACCCCGGGCTCAACTCTGGAAACACCATATATTTT
CDR3 protein: CSADPGLNSGNTIYF
J gene: TRBJ1-3
D gene: .
clone size: .
V gene: TRBV20-1
CDR3 length: 15

CDR3 DNA: TGTGCCACCACCGCCCGAGGCGATGACACTGAAGCTTTCTTT
CDR3 protein: CATTARGDDTEAFF
J gene: TRBJ1-1
D gene: .
clone size: .
V gene: TRBV15
CDR3 length: 14

CDR3 DNA: TGCAGTGCTAGAAGGCGCGGGGGGGCAGATACGCAGTATTTT
CDR3 protein: CSARRRGGADTQYF
J gene: TRBJ2-3
D gene: TRBD2
clone size: few
V gene: TRBV20-1
CDR3 length: 14

CDR3 DNA: TGTGCCAGCAGCTTAGCACCTAGCGGGGCGCGGGGGACCCAGTACTTC
CDR3 protein: CASSLAPSGARGTQYF
J gene: TRBJ2-5
D gene: TRBD2
clone size: few
V gene: TRBV7-2
CDR3 length: 16

CDR3 DNA: TGTGCCAGCAGTAGACAATCGGGGGACCAGCCCCAGCATTTT
CDR3 protein: CASSRQSGDQPQHF
J gene: TRBJ1-5
D gene: .
clone size: .
V gene: TRBV12-3/TRBV12-4
CDR3 length: 14

CDR3 DNA: TGCGCCAGCAGCTCAAGCGGACGCTACAATGAGCAGTTCTTC
CDR3 protein: CASSSSGRYNEQFF
J gene: TRBJ2-1
D gene: .
clone size: .
V gene: TRBV5-1
CDR3 length: 14

CDR3 DNA: TGTGCCAGCAGCTTAGGGATGGCGGGTAGCTCCTACGAGCAGTACTTC
CDR3 protein: CASSLGMAGSSYEQYF
J gene: TRBJ2-7
D gene: .
clone size: few
V gene: TRBV13
CDR3 length: 16

CDR3 DNA: TGCGCCAGCAGCTTGGCCGGGGGGCTGGAGACCCAGTACTTC
CDR3 protein: CASSLAGGLETQYF
J gene: TRBJ2-5
D gene: .
clone size: many
V gene: TRBV5-1
CDR3 length: 14

CDR3 DNA: TGTGCCAGCAGCCCCTATACCTCCGAAGCTTTCTTT
CDR3 protein: CASSPYTSEAFF
J gene: TRBJ1-1
D gene: .
clone size: few
V gene: TRBV7-2
CDR3 length: 12

CDR3 DNA: TGTGCCAGCAGCCCCCTCGGGACACCTTATGGCTACACCTTC
CDR3 protein: CASSPLGTPYGYTF
J gene: TRBJ1-2
D gene: .
clone size: .
V gene: TRBV13
CDR3 length: 14

CDR3 DNA: TGCGCCAGCAGCAATGCCTACGAGCAGTACTTC
CDR3 protein: CASSNAYEQYF
J gene: TRBJ2-7
D gene: .
clone size: few
V gene: TRBV5-1
CDR3 length: 11

CDR3 DNA: TGTGCCAGCACCCGGGACCTTCCCCAGCAGTACTTC
CDR3 protein: CASTRDLPQQYF
J gene: TRBJ2-7
D gene: .
clone size: few
V gene: TRBV28
CDR3 length: 12

CDR3 DNA: TGCGCCAGCAGCCACGGGGTGAACACCGGGGAGCTGTTTTTT
CDR3 protein: CASSHGVNTGELFF
J gene: TRBJ2-2
D gene: .
clone size: .
V gene: TRBV4-3
CDR3 length: 14

CDR3 DNA: TGTGCCAGCAGCTTAACGGCCAGCTCCTACGAGCAGTACTTC
CDR3 protein: CASSLTASSYEQYF
J gene: TRBJ2-7
D gene: .
clone size: .
V gene: TRBV7-3
CDR3 length: 14

CDR3 DNA: TGTGCCAGCAGCCCCCGACTAGCGGGGGTAAACAATGAGCAGTTCTTC
CDR3 protein: CASSPRLAGVNNEQFF
J gene: TRBJ2-1
D gene: TRBD2
clone size: .
V gene: TRBV13
CDR3 length: 16

CDR3 DNA: TGTGCCAGCAGCCATGGATCGCGCTCTGGAAACACCATATATTTT
CDR3 protein: CASSHGSRSGNTIYF
J gene: TRBJ1-3
D gene: .
clone size: few
V gene: TRBV3-1
CDR3 length: 15

CDR3 DNA: TGTGCCAGCAGCACCGACAGGGGAAACAACTACGAGCAGTACTTC
CDR3 protein: CASSTDRGNNYEQYF
J gene: TRBJ2-7
D gene: TRBD1
clone size: .
V gene: TRBV6-2/TRBV6-3
CDR3 length: 15

CDR3 DNA: TGTGCCAGCAGCTCCCCCACGGGGGTGCACTCTGGGGCCAACGTCCTGACTTTC
CDR3 protein: CASSSPTGVHSGANVLTF
J gene: TRBJ2-6
D gene: .
clone size: .
V gene: TRBV7-9
CDR3 length: 18

CDR3 DNA: TGTGCCAGCAGCCCAGGGGGCGGAAGGTACGAGCAGTACTTC
CDR3 protein: CASSPGGGRYEQYF
J gene: TRBJ2-7
D gene: TRBD1
clone size: .
V gene: TRBV7-6
CDR3 length: 14

CDR3 DNA: TGTGCCAGCAGTGCTGGGACAGGGGAATCACCCCTCCACTTT
CDR3 protein: CASSAGTGESPLHF
J gene: TRBJ1-6
D gene: TRBD1
clone size: .
V gene: TRBV25-1
CDR3 length: 14

CDR3 DNA: TGTGCCAGCAGCTCACAGGGGGTCCTTAGCACAGATACGCAGTATTTT
CDR3 protein: CASSSQGVLSTDTQYF
J gene: TRBJ2-3
D gene: TRBD1
clone size: few
V gene: TRBV11-2
CDR3 length: 16

CDR3 DNA: TGTGCCAGCAGCTTAGAATGGGGAAAGAACACTGAAGCTTTCTTT
CDR3 protein: CASSLEWGKNTEAFF
J gene: TRBJ1-1
D gene: .
clone size: .
V gene: TRBV11-3
CDR3 length: 15

CDR3 DNA: TGTGCCAGCAGTGATTGGCAGGGTAGCAATCAGCCCCAGCATTTT
CDR3 protein: CASSDWQGSNQPQHF
J gene: TRBJ1-5
D gene: .
clone size: .
V gene: TRBV6-1
CDR3 length: 15

CDR3 DNA: TGCGCCAGCAGCTTGGGGGCAGGACAAGTGGAGGATTTT
CDR3 protein: CASSLGAGQVEDF
J gene: TRBJ1-3
D gene: .
clone size: .
V gene: TRBV5-1
CDR3 length: 13

CDR3 DNA: TGTGCCAGCAGCCCTCAGTGGGGGCTAGCGGGGAACCAAGAGACCCAGTACTTC
CDR3 protein: CASSPQWGLAGNQETQYF
J gene: TRBJ2-5
D gene: TRBD2
clone size: .
V gene: TRBV7-2
CDR3 length: 18

CDR3 DNA: TGTGCCAGCAGCTCACTGACGGACGGCAACTACAATGAGCAGTTCTTC
CDR3 protein: CASSSLTDGNYNEQFF
J gene: TRBJ2-1
D gene: .
clone size: .
V gene: TRBV7-6
CDR3 length: 16